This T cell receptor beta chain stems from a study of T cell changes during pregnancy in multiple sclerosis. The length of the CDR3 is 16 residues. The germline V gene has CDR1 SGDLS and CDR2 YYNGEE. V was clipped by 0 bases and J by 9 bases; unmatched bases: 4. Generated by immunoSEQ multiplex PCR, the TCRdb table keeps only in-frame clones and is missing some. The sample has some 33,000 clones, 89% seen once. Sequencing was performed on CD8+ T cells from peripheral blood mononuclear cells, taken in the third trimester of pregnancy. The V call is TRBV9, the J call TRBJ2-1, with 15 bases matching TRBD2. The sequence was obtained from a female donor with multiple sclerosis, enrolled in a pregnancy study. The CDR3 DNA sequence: TGTGCCAGCAGCGTAGAGGGGGGACTAGCGGGGGGTGAGCAGTTCTTC. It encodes CASSVEGGLAGGEQFF.